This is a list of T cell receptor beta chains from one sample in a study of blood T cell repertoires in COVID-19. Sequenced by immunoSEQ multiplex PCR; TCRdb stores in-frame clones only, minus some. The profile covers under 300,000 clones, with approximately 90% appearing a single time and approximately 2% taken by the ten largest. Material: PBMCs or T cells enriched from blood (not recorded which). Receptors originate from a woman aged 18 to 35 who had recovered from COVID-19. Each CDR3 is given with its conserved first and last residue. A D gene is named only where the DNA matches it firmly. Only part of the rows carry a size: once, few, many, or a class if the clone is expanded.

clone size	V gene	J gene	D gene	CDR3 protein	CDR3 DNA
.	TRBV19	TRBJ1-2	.	CASTPTGGPNYGYTF	TGTGCCAGTACCCCGACGGGGGGCCCTAACTATGGCTACACCTTC
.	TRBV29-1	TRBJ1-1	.	CSALTEPTEAFF	TGCAGCGCCCTGACAGAGCCCACTGAAGCTTTCTTT
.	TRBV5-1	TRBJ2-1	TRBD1	CASSPLRGQGNNEQFF	TGCGCCAGCAGCCCCCTTCGGGGACAGGGAAACAATGAGCAGTTCTTC
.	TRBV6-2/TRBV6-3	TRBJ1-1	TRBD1	CASSYHAFPTGSDMLNTEAFF	TGTGCCAGCAGTTATCACGCTTTCCCGACAGGGAGCGACATGCTGAACACTGAAGCTTTCTTT
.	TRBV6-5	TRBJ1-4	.	CASRNEGVNEKLFF	TGTGCCAGCAGAAACGAGGGAGTTAATGAAAAACTGTTTTTT
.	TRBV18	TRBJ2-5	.	CASSPSSSGGEETQYF	TGTGCCAGCTCACCATCATCCTCTGGCGGGGAAGAGACCCAGTACTTC
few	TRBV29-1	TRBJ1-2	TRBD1	CSVLNLRDRVLGYTF	TGCAGCGTTCTGAACCTCCGGGACAGGGTTCTTGGCTACACCTTC
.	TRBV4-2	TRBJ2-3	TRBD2	CASSPDLRGGADTQYF	TGTGCCAGCAGCCCGGACCTTCGCGGGGGAGCAGATACGCAGTATTTT
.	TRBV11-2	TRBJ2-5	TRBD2	CASSLYSGGAETQYF	TGTGCCAGCAGCCTCTATAGCGGGGGGGCGGAGACCCAGTACTTC
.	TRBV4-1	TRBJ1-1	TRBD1	CASSQESSGTGWVRAFF	TGCGCCAGCAGCCAAGAAAGTTCCGGGACAGGTTGGGTCCGAGCTTTCTTT
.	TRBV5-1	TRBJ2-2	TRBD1	CASSFGTAKNTGELFF	TGCGCCAGCAGCTTCGGGACAGCCAAAAACACCGGGGAGCTGTTTTTT
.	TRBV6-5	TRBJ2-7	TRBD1	CASRWTGISSYEQYF	TGTGCCAGCAGGTGGACAGGGATAAGCTCCTACGAGCAGTACTTC
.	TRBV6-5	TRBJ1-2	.	CASDGGGRDGYTF	TGTGCCAGCGACGGGGGGGGAAGAGATGGCTACACCTTC